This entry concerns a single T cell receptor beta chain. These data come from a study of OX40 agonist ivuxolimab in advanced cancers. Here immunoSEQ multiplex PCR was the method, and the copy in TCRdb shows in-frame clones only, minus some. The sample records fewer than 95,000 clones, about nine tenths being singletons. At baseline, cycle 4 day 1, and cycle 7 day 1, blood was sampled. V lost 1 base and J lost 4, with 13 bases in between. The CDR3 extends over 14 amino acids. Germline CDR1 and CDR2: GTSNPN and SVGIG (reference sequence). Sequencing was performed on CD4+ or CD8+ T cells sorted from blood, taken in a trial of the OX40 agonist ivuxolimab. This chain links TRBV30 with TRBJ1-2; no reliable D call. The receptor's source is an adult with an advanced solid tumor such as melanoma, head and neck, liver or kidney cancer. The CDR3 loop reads CAWSGISTLYGYTF. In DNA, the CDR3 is TGTGCCTGGAGTGGGATTTCGACCCTCTATGGCTACACCTTC.